These T cell receptor beta chains were read from a single sample in a study of shared clonotypes between healthy human individuals. Sequenced by immunoSEQ multiplex PCR; TCRdb stores in-frame clones only, minus some. Of approximately 500,000 clones in the sample, about four fifths were seen once. The specimen sequenced was PBMCs. All receptors come from a woman aged 40 to 50 in good health. Some clones in this sample may be carry-over from other donors' samples. CDR3s include the opening cysteine and the closing phenylalanine or tryptophan. D genes are given only for firm matches. Size tells how often a clone was seen (once, few, many) or the class of an expanded clone, and some rows leave it out.

>TRBV10-3|TRBJ1-1|-|-
TGTGCCATCAGTGAGGGGGGGGATCCTGAAGCTTTCTTT
CAISEGGDPEAFF
>TRBV7-2|TRBJ1-5|TRBD1|-
TGTGCCAGCAGCTCGGACAGGGGAGGGAATCAGCCCCAGCATTTT
CASSSDRGGNQPQHF
>TRBV5-6|TRBJ2-3|-|-
TGTGCCAGCAGCTTGGGGGCGGGACTTAGCACAGATACGCAGTATTTT
CASSLGAGLSTDTQYF
>TRBV19|TRBJ1-1|TRBD1|-
TGTGCCAGTAGTATTTCCTGGACAGGGCTCGTAGCTTTCTTT
CASSISWTGLVAFF
>TRBV4-1|TRBJ2-1|-|-
TGCGCCAGCAGCCAAGTGGGTGTCGGCGGACCCTACAATGAGCAGTTCTTC
CASSQVGVGGPYNEQFF
>TRBV9|TRBJ2-7|-|few
TGTGCCAGCAGCGTTTCCCACCCGCCAACCTACGAGCAGTACTTC
CASSVSHPPTYEQYF
>TRBV6-1|TRBJ2-4|-|-
TGTGCCAGCAGTGAAGGGAGGTTTGGCAGGGTGGTAGCGTACATTCAGTACTTC
CASSEGRFGRVVAYIQYF
>TRBV19|TRBJ2-1|TRBD1|-
TGTGCCAGTAGTGTCGACAGGGGCAATGAGCAGTTCTTC
CASSVDRGNEQFF
>TRBV27|TRBJ2-5|TRBD2|-
TGTGCCAGCAGTTCAACCAAGCGGGAGGGCCAAGAGACCCAGTACTTC
CASSSTKREGQETQYF
>TRBV7-9|TRBJ1-2|-|-
TGTGCCAGCAGCTTAGGAGCTAACTATGGCTACACCTTC
CASSLGANYGYTF
>TRBV28|TRBJ2-7|-|-
TGTGCCACCCGCTCTGGTGGGGGCGGTGGGTACGAGCAGTACTTC
CATRSGGGGGYEQYF
>TRBV18|TRBJ2-5|-|-
TGTGCCAGCTCACCTGGGACACAAGAGACCCAGTACTTC
CASSPGTQETQYF
>TRBV7-9|TRBJ1-2|-|-
TGTGCCAGCAGCTTAGGTGGCGTCCGTGGGGGCTATGGCTACACCTTC
CASSLGGVRGGYGYTF
>TRBV30|TRBJ1-1|-|many
TGTGCCTGGAGTAGACAGGCGAATGAAGCTTTCTTT
CAWSRQANEAFF
>TRBV2|TRBJ1-5|-|-
TGTGCCAGCAGTGAAAGGCGGGCAGACAATCAGCCCCAGCATTTT
CASSERRADNQPQHF
>TRBV7-7|TRBJ1-1|-|-
TGTGCCAGCAGCTTAGACAGGGACACTGAAGCTTTCTTT
CASSLDRDTEAFF
>TRBV4-3|TRBJ2-7|TRBD1|once
TGCGCCAGCAGACCGGGACAGGGTTCCTACGAGCAGTACTTC
CASRPGQGSYEQYF
>TRBV18|TRBJ1-1|-|-
TGTGCCAGCTCGTCCCTGATGGGGAACACTGAAGCTTTCTTT
CASSSLMGNTEAFF
>TRBV19|TRBJ1-1|TRBD1|-
TGTGCCAGTATCACGGGACAGGGTTTCACTGAAGCTTTCTTT
CASITGQGFTEAFF
>TRBV10-3|TRBJ1-5|TRBD1|-
TGTGCCACGACAGGGACTAATAGCAATCAGCCCCAGCATTTT
CATTGTNSNQPQHF
>TRBV2|TRBJ2-7|-|-
TGTGCCAGCAGGGAGGACACAGGCTACGAGCAGTACTTC
CASREDTGYEQYF
>TRBV5-6|TRBJ1-1|-|-
TGTGCCAGCAGCCGAGGACTGAACACTGAAGCTTTCTTT
CASSRGLNTEAFF
>TRBV7-3|TRBJ2-2|-|-
TGTGCCAGCAGCTCCAATACGAACACCGGGGAGCTGTTTTTT
CASSSNTNTGELFF
>TRBV28|TRBJ2-1|TRBD2|few
TGTGCCAGCAGCCCTAGCGGGGGAAGCTCCTACAATGAGCAGTTCTTC
CASSPSGGSSYNEQFF
>TRBV7-8|TRBJ2-3|-|-
TGTGCCAGCAGCCCACGACGAGTTAGAGCCAGCACAGATACGCAGTATTTT
CASSPRRVRASTDTQYF
>TRBV7-8|TRBJ1-5|-|-
TGTGCCAGCAGCTTAGGGCAAAATCAGCCCCAGCATTTT
CASSLGQNQPQHF
>TRBV9|TRBJ2-5|TRBD2|-
TGTGCCAGCAGCGTGGGGGGACTAGCGGGATGGGAGACCCAGTACTTC
CASSVGGLAGWETQYF
>TRBV5-6|TRBJ2-7|-|-
TGTGCCAGCAGCTTGAGCGGACAGTCCTGGAAAAACGAGCAGTACTTC
CASSLSGQSWKNEQYF
>TRBV12-5|TRBJ2-5|-|many
TGTGCTAGTGGGGCTGGACAGCAAGAGACCCAGTACTTC
CASGAGQQETQYF
>TRBV9|TRBJ1-1|-|once
TGTGCCAGCAGCCCACTTCGGAGGACTGAAGCTTTCTTT
CASSPLRRTEAFF
>TRBV5-1|TRBJ2-2|-|-
TGCGCCAGCAGCTTGGCTACCTCAGCGAACACCGGGGAGCTGTTTTTT
CASSLATSANTGELFF
>TRBV19|TRBJ2-3|TRBD1|-
TGTGCCAGTAGTGCCAGGACAGGGACCCCAGATACGCAGTATTTT
CASSARTGTPDTQYF
>TRBV18|TRBJ1-2|TRBD1|-
TGTGCCAGCTCACCCGCGACAGGGTTTGGCTACACCTTC
CASSPATGFGYTF
>TRBV5-1|TRBJ2-3|TRBD2|-
TGCGCCAGCAGCTTGGAAGCTAGCGGGAGCGCAGATACGCAGTATTTT
CASSLEASGSADTQYF
>TRBV27|TRBJ2-1|TRBD2|-
TGTGCCAGCAGTTCTCACGAGCGGGGCCGTTACAATGAGCAGTTCTTC
CASSSHERGRYNEQFF
>TRBV6-5|TRBJ2-3|-|-
TGTGCCAGCAGGGGGTACACAGATACGCAGTATTTT
CASRGYTDTQYF
>TRBV10-2|TRBJ2-3|TRBD2|-
TGCGCCAGCAGTGACCGCTCTAGCGGGAGGATAACAGATACGCAGTATTTT
CASSDRSSGRITDTQYF
>TRBV7-2|TRBJ2-7|TRBD1|many
TGTGCCAGCAGCATTCTGACAGGGGGCTACGAGCAGTACTTC
CASSILTGGYEQYF
>TRBV27|TRBJ2-1|TRBD2|once
TGTGCCAGCAGTAGCCGACTAGCGGGAGGCCATGAGCAGTTCTTC
CASSSRLAGGHEQFF
>TRBV6-5|TRBJ2-6|-|once
TGTGCCAGCAGCCCCACTCGAGGGGCCAACGTCCTGACTTTC
CASSPTRGANVLTF
>TRBV27|TRBJ2-3|-|-
TGTGCCAGCAGTTCAACTCCACGGGGGCTGAGGACAGATACGCAGTATTTT
CASSSTPRGLRTDTQYF
>TRBV7-9|TRBJ2-1|TRBD1|-
TGTGCCAGCAGCGAAGCAAACAGGGGGCGTAAGTTCTTC
CASSEANRGRKFF
>TRBV5-1|TRBJ2-4|-|-
TGCGCCAGCAGCGTGGACTCAAAAAACATTCAGTACTTC
CASSVDSKNIQYF
>TRBV27|TRBJ2-1|TRBD1|-
TGTGCCAGCAGCCGGGACAGGGTGTTTGTTGAGCAGTTCTTC
CASSRDRVFVEQFF
>TRBV6-1|TRBJ1-2|TRBD1|-
TGTGCCAGCAGACCGACAGGGGTCGGCGGCTACACCTTC
CASRPTGVGGYTF
>TRBV7-2|TRBJ1-2|-|-
TGTGCCAGCAGCTTGAGGGTTAACTATGGCTACACCTTC
CASSLRVNYGYTF
>TRBV7-6|TRBJ1-6|-|few
TGTGCCAGCAGCTCGGACAGCTCCTATAATTCACCCCTCCACTTT
CASSSDSSYNSPLHF
>TRBV5-1|TRBJ1-2|-|-
TGCGCCAGCAGCTTGGATGGCAGGGAAGGTGGCTACACCTTC
CASSLDGREGGYTF
>TRBV7-2|TRBJ1-3|TRBD1|-
TGTGCCAGCAGCTCGAACAGGGGGCCCGGAAACACCATATATTTT
CASSSNRGPGNTIYF
>TRBV10-3|TRBJ1-1|-|-
TGTGCCTCCAGGGGGAACACTGAAGCTTTCTTT
CASRGNTEAFF
>TRBV13|TRBJ1-1|TRBD1|-
TGTGCCAGCAGCCCAGGGGGGGTGAACACTGAAGCTTTCTTT
CASSPGGVNTEAFF
>TRBV5-8|TRBJ1-5|-|-
TGTGCCAGCAGCTCTATAAAGGGGCTCGGTCAGCCCCAGCATTTT
CASSSIKGLGQPQHF
>TRBV7-9|TRBJ2-3|TRBD2|-
TGTGCCAGCAGCAACCTCCTAGCGGGAGATACGCAGTATTTT
CASSNLLAGDTQYF
>TRBV5-1|TRBJ2-7|-|-
TGCGCCAGCAGCTTTAGTCGGGATACCTACGAGCAGTACTTC
CASSFSRDTYEQYF
>TRBV2|TRBJ2-3|TRBD1|-
TGTGCCAGCAGTGTGACAGGGGTTGAGCCAGATACGCAGTATTTT
CASSVTGVEPDTQYF
>TRBV15|TRBJ2-4|-|many
TGTGCCACCAGCAGAGCAACAGGGGGGGAGGTAAACATTCAGTACTTC
CATSRATGGEVNIQYF